This T cell receptor (beta chain) is from a study of blood T cell repertoires in COVID-19. On the study more broadly: Collection of acute and convalescent COVID-19 samples took place in the United States, Italy and Spain. Sample material is recorded as cDNA or gDNA derived from T cells, B-cell-depleted T cells, or PBMCs.

Here immunoSEQ multiplex PCR was the method, and the copy in TCRdb shows in-frame clones only, minus some. There are more than 85,000 clones in the sample; under 85% occur only once, and more than 20% lies in the top ten. This clone was counted between two and nine times. CDR1 SEHNR and CDR2 FQNEAQ come from the germline V gene (reference sequence). The CDR3 contains 15 residues. V was trimmed by 2 bases and J by 2 bases, leaving 9 bases between them. This rearrangement joins TRBV7-9 to TRBJ2-2; D is possibly TRBD1 (6 bases). The origin of this receptor is a human donor in a cohort sampled during active COVID-19. Sequenced material: peripheral blood. The CDR3 loop reads CASSLYRANTGELFF. The DNA for the CDR3 is TGTGCCAGCAGCTTATACAGGGCAAACACCGGGGAGCTGTTTTTT. Using reference TRBV7-9 and TRBJ2-2 for the parts outside the CDR3, the full variable domain is DTGVSQNPRHKITKRGQNVTFRCDPISEHNRLYWYRQTLGQGPEFLTYFQNEAQLEKSRLLSDRFSAERPKGSFSTLEIQRTEQGDSAMYLCASSLYRANTGELFFGEGSRLTVL.